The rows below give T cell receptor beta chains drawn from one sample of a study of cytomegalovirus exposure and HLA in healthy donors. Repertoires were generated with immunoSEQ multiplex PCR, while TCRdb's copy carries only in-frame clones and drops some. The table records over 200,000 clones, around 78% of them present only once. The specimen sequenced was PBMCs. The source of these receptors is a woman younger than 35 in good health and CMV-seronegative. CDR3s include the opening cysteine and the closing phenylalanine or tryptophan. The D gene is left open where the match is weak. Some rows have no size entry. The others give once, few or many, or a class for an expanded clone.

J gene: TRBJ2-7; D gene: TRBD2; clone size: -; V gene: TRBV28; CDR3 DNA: TGTGCCAGCAAGGGACTAGCGGGGACCGAGCAGTACTTC; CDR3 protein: CASKGLAGTEQYF
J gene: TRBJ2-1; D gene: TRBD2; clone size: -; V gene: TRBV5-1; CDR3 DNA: TGCGCCAGCAGCCCCGGGGGGGACTTCTCCTACAATGAGCAGTTCTTC; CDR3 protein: CASSPGGDFSYNEQFF
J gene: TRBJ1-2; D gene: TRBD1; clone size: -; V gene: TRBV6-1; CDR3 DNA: TGTGCCAGCAGAGCCCTAGGGGGCAACTATGGCTACACCTTC; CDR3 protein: CASRALGGNYGYTF
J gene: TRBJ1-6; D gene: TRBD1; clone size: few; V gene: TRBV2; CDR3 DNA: TGTGCCAGCAAAACCGGGACAGGGAGCTCACCCCTCCACTTT; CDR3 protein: CASKTGTGSSPLHF
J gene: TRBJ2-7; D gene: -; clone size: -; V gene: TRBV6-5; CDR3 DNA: TGTGCCAGCAGAGGGGACCGCTCCGTCAGCGAGCAGTACTTC; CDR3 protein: CASRGDRSVSEQYF
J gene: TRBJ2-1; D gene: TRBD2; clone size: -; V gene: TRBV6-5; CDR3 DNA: TGTGCCAGCATCTCTAGCGGGGCGTACAATGAGCAGTTCTTC; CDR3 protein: CASISSGAYNEQFF
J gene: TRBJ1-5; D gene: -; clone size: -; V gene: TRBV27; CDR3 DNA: TGTGCCAGCAGTCACCGACAGAACAATCAGCCCCAGCATTTT; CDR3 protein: CASSHRQNNQPQHF
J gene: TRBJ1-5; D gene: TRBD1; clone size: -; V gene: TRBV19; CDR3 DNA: TGTGCCAGTGCGTTCTTAACAGGGGATGGTCAGCCCCAGCATTTT; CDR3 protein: CASAFLTGDGQPQHF
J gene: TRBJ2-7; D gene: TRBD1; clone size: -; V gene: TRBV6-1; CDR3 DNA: TGTGCCAGCAGTACCTATGGACAGGGTGACGAGCAGTACTTC; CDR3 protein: CASSTYGQGDEQYF
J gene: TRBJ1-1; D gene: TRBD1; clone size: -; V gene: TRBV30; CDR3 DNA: TGTGCCTGGAGAGAGCTTACAGGGGAGTGGGCTGAAGCTTTCTTT; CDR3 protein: CAWRELTGEWAEAFF
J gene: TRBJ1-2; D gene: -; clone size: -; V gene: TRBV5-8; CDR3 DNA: TGTGCCAGCAGCCCGGCCGGGTTGAACTATGGCTACACCTTC; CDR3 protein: CASSPAGLNYGYTF
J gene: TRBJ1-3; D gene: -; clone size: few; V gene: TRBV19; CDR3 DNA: TGTGCCAGTACCCAGGGCCAGCACTCTGGAAACACCATATATTTT; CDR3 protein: CASTQGQHSGNTIYF
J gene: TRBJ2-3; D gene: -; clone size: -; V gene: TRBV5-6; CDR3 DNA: TGTGCCAGCAGCTTAGGCAGGGGCGCAGATACGCAGTATTTT; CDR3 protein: CASSLGRGADTQYF
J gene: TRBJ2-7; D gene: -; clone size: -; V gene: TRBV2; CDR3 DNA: TGTGCCAGCAGGACAGGCGGGGCCAGCTCCTACGAGCAGTACTTC; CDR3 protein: CASRTGGASSYEQYF
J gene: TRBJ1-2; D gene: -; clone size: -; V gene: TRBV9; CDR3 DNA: TGTGCCAGCAGCACCCAGGGAGCGAACTATGGCTACACCTTC; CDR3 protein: CASSTQGANYGYTF
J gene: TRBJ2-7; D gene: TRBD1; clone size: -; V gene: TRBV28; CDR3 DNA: TGTGCCAGCAGTTCATCGGGACAGGGTTACTCCTACGAGCAGTACTTC; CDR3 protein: CASSSSGQGYSYEQYF
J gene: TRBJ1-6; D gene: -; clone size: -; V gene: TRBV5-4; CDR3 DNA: TGTGCCAGCAGCTTGAGGGCAGGGAATTCACCCCTCCACTTT; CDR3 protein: CASSLRAGNSPLHF
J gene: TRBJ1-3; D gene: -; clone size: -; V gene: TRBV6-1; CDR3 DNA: TGTGCCAGCAGTGAAGCCAGCAGCGGAAACACCATATATTTT; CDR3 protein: CASSEASSGNTIYF
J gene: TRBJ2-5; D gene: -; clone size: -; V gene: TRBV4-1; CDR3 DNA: TGCGCCAGCAGCCAAGCGGGAATACAAGAGACCCAGTACTTC; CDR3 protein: CASSQAGIQETQYF
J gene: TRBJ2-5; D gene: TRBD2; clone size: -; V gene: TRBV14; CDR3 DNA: TGTGCCAGCAGCCAACGGGGGGAGGAAGAGACCCAGTACTTC; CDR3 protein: CASSQRGEEETQYF
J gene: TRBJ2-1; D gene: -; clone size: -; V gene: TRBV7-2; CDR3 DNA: TGTGCCAGCAGCTTAGGCCGGGGAAGGAGCGATGAGCAGTTCTTC; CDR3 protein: CASSLGRGRSDEQFF
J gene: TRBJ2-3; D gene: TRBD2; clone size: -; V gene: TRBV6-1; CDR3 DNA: TGTGCCAGCAGTGTACTAGCGGGAGGGCCCACAGATACGCAGTATTTT; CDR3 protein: CASSVLAGGPTDTQYF
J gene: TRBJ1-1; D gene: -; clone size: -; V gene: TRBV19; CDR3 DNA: TGTGCCAGTACCCTCTTCGGGACGGACACTGAAGCTTTCTTT; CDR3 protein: CASTLFGTDTEAFF
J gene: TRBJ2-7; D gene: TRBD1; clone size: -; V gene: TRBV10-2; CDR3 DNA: TGCGCCAGCAGAACAGGGGGAACCTACGAGCAGTACTTC; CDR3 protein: CASRTGGTYEQYF
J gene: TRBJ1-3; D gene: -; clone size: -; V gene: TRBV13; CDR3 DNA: TGTGCCAGCAGCTTAGGGGATAACGGAAACACCATATATTTT; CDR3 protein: CASSLGDNGNTIYF
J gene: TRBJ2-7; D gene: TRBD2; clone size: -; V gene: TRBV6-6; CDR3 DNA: TGTGCCAGCAGAGCTAGCGGGGGGCGATCCTACGAGCAGTACTTC; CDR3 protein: CASRASGGRSYEQYF
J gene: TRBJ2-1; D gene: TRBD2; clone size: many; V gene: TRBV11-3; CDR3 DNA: TGTGCCAGCAGCTTAGGGGCCCAGCGGGAGGGCTCCTACAATGAGCAGTTCTTC; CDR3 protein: CASSLGAQREGSYNEQFF
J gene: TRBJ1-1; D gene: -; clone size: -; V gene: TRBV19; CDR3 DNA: TGTGCCAGTAGTAGGGCAGGGTGGGACACTGAAGCTTTCTTT; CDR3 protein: CASSRAGWDTEAFF
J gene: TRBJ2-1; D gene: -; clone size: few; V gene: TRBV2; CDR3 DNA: TGTGCCAGCGGGGCGAGCGAGGGGATTAGAAAGTTCTTC; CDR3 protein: CASGASEGIRKFF
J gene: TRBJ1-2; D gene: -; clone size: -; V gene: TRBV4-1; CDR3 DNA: TGCGCCAGCAGCCAAACAGGGACGGTCTATGGCTACACCTTC; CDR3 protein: CASSQTGTVYGYTF
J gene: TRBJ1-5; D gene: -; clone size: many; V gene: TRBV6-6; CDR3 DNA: TGTGCCAGCAGTTACCTGTCAGGGGAAAGCAATCAGCCCCAGCATTTT; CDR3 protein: CASSYLSGESNQPQHF
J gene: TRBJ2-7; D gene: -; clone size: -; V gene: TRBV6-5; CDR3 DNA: TGTGCCAGCAGCTACGAAGGCACACCTTGGCAGCAGTACTTC; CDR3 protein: CASSYEGTPWQQYF
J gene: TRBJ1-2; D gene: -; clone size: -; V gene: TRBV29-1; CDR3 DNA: TGCAGCGCCCGACAGGCTAACTATGGCTACACCTTC; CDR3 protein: CSARQANYGYTF
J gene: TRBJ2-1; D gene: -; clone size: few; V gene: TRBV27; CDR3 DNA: TGTGCCAGCAGTTTATCAGTCAGGGGAGGTGAGCAGTTCTTC; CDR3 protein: CASSLSVRGGEQFF
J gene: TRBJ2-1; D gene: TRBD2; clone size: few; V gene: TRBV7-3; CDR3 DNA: TGTGCCAGCAGCTCAGCAGCGGGGGCCTACAATGAGCAGTTCTTC; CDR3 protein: CASSSAAGAYNEQFF